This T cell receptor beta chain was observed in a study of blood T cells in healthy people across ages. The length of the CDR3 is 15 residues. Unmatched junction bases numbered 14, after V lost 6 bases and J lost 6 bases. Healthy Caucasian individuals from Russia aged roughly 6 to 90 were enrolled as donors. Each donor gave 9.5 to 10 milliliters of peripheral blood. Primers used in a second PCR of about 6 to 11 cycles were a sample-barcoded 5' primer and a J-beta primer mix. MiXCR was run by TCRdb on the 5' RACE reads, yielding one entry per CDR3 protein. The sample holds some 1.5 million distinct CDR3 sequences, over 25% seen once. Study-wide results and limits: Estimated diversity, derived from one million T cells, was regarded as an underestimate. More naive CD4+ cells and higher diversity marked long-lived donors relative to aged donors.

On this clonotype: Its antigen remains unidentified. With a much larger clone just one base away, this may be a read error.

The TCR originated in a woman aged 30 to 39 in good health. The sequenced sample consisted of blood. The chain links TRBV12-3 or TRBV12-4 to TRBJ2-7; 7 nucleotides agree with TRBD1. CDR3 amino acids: CASSPKRTGLIEQYF. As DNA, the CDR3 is TGTGCCAGCAGCCCGAAGAGGACAGGCCTTATCGAGCAGTACTTC.